The present T cell receptor (beta chain) was sequenced within a study of preoperative IRX-2 immunotherapy in early breast cancer. The length of the CDR3 is 12 residues. Germline CDR1 is LGHNT and CDR2 is FRNRAP. The table came from immunoSEQ multiplex PCR; TCRdb's copy has only in-frame clones and leaves some out. The table records about 8,000 clones, about 84% of them present only once. As for treatment: preoperative locoregional IRX-2 cytokine immunotherapy. Preoperative locoregional IRX-2 cytokine immunotherapy was tested in the phase Ib source study. The chain carries TRBV12-5 and TRBJ1-1; D not certain. The TCR sequence derives from a human donor with breast cancer. The specimen was tumor tissue, collected after IRX-2 immunotherapy. The CDR3 loop is CASTSGIHEAFF. The CDR3 bases are TGTGCCAGCACCTCCGGGATTCATGAAGCTTTCTTT. Looking up the rest from reference TRBV12-5 and TRBJ1-1 gives the full variable domain: DARVTQTPRHKVTEMGQEVTMRCQPILGHNTVFWYRQTMMQGLELLAYFRNRAPLDDSGMPKDRFSAEMPDATLATLKIQPSEPRDSAVYFCASTSGIHEAFFGQGTRLTVV.